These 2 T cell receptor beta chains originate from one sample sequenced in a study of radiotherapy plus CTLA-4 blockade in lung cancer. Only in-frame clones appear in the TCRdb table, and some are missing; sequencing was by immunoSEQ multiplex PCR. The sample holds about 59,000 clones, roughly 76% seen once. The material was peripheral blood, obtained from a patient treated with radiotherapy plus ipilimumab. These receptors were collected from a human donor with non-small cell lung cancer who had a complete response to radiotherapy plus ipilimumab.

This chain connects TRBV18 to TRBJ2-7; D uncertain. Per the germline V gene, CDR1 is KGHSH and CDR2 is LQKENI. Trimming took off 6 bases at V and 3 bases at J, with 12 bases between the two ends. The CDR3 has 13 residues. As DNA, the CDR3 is TGTGCCAGCTCGCCAAAGGCGGTCTACGAGCAGTACTTC. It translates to CASSPKAVYEQYF. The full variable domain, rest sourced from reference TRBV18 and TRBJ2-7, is NAGVMQNPRHLVRRRGQEARLRCSPMKGHSHVYWYRQLPEEGLKFMVYLQKENIIDESGMPKERFSAEFPKEGPSILRIQQVVRGDSAAYFCASSPKAVYEQYFGPGTRLTVT.

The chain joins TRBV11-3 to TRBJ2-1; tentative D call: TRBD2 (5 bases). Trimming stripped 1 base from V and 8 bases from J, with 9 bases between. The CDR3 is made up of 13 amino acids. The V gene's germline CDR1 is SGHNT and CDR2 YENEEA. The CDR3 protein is CASSLVGGHEQFF. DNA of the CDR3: TGTGCCAGCAGCTTAGTGGGCGGGCATGAGCAGTTCTTC.